The 30 T cell receptor beta chains reported below all come from one sample, sequenced in a study of blood T cell repertoires in COVID-19. The repertoire was sequenced with immunoSEQ multiplex PCR; TCRdb's copy has only in-frame clones and lacks some. The table records about 210,000 clones, about nine tenths of them present only once. Sequencing was performed on PBMCs or T cells enriched from blood (not recorded which). The receptors shown here come from a man aged 18 to 29 with acute COVID-19.

The chain uses TRBV27 and TRBJ2-7, with 8 bases aligning to TRBD2. The CDR3 is 14 amino acids. Germline CDR1 and CDR2: MNHEY and SMNVEV (reference sequence). Trimming removed 8 bases from V and 7 bases from J; junction bases left unmatched: 13. The CDR3 protein is CASESSGSRREQYF. The CDR3, as DNA: TGTGCCAGCGAGTCCAGCGGGAGTCGAAGGGAGCAGTACTTC.

This chain connects TRBV6-6 to TRBJ1-5; TRBD1 might be the D (6 bases). Trimming stripped 3 bases from V and 7 bases from J, with 16 bases between. CDR1 is MNHNY, CDR2 SVGAGI, per germline (reference sequence). This CDR3 contains 15 residues. The CDR3 nucleotides are TGTGCCAGCAGTTATCGACCAGGGGATGGACAGCCCCAGCATTTT. Amino acids: CASSYRPGDGQPQHF.

V is TRBV9 and J is TRBJ1-3; D call uncertain. The V and J ends lost 3 bases and 4 bases respectively, with 14 bases between them. In germline, CDR1 is SGDLS, CDR2 YYNGEE. This CDR3 comprises 15 residues. CDR3 amino acids: CASSATLAGGNTIYF. The CDR3 DNA sequence: TGTGCCAGCAGCGCAACCTTAGCCGGGGGAAACACCATATATTTT.

The chain uses TRBV24-1 and TRBJ2-7, with 12 bases aligning to TRBD2. In germline, CDR1 is KGHDR, CDR2 SFDVKD. The CDR3 totals 14 residues. V lost 4 bases to trimming and J lost 6 bases; unmatched junction nucleotides: 3. Written as DNA, the CDR3 is TGTGCCACCAGTGAGACTAGCGGGAGTGCCGAGCAGTACTTC. This encodes CATSETSGSAEQYF.

V usage is TRBV5-4 and J usage is TRBJ2-7; TRBD2 agrees at 13 bases. CDR3 size: 14 residues. J lost 5 bases, V lost 5 bases, and 4 bases had no gene match. CDR1 SGHNT and CDR2 YYREEE come from the germline V gene (reference sequence). CDR3 sequence: CASSWTSGSNEQYF. The CDR3 DNA reads TGTGCCAGCAGTTGGACTAGCGGGAGCAACGAGCAGTACTTC.

The V gene is TRBV2, the J gene TRBJ1-3, with no clear D. From germline, CDR1 is SNHLY and CDR2 FYNNEI. Trimming removed 2 bases at V and 0 bases at J, with 8 bases between. The CDR3 runs 15 residues. The CDR3 DNA sequence: TGTGCCAGCAGTGAACCCCGCAGCTCTGGAAACACCATATATTTT. Translation gives CASSEPRSSGNTIYF.

The chain links TRBV21-1 to TRBJ2-1; TRBD1, the table's D call, was not compared with the DNA. TRBV21-1 is shown as a pseudogene. CDR3 length: 16 residues. CDR3 in amino acids: CASSKGTGGKYNEQFF. CDR3 nucleotides: TGTGCCAGCAGCAAAGGTACAGGGGGGAAATACAATGAGCAGTTCTTC.

V is TRBV4-1 and J is TRBJ2-2, with 8 bases fitting TRBD2. The CDR3 length is 18 residues. V lost 6 bases to trimming and J lost 5 bases; unmatched junction nucleotides: 17. Looked up from germline, CDR1 is MGHRA and CDR2 is YSYEKL. The CDR3 is CASRSPGGRTKGTGELFF. The CDR3 coding sequence is TGCGCCAGCAGAAGTCCCGGCGGGAGGACTAAAGGGACCGGGGAGCTGTTTTTT.

This clone was seen just once. This sequence joins TRBV9 and TRBJ1-4, with no clear D. This CDR3 region has 15 residues. In germline, CDR1 is SGDLS, CDR2 YYNGEE. Trimming took off 4 bases at V and 3 bases at J, with 13 bases between the two ends. The DNA of the CDR3 is TGTGCCAGCAGCCCTTTCGCGCAAGCTAATGAAAAACTGTTTTTT. This gives the protein CASSPFAQANEKLFF.

The rearrangement joins TRBV6-2 or TRBV6-3 to TRBJ2-7, with D unclear. This CDR3 is built from 11 residues. Germline V gene lookup returns CDR1 MNHEY and CDR2 SVGEGT. V lost 2 bases, J lost 5 bases, and 4 bases lay in between. The CDR3 DNA reads as TGTGCCAGCAGTTACCCCAACGAGCAGTACTTC. It translates to CASSYPNEQYF.

V usage is TRBV20-1 and J usage is TRBJ2-1, with 7 nucleotides matching TRBD2. The V gene end was trimmed by 3 bases and the J gene end by 12 bases; junction bases not matched to a gene: 14. The CDR3 spans 14 residues. The germline V gene has CDR1 DFQATT and CDR2 SNEGSKA (reference sequence). Written as DNA, the CDR3 is TGCAGTGCTAGTTTGGGGGAGGGCCGAGGGGTGCAGTTCTTC. Amino acids: CSASLGEGRGVQFF.

V gene TRBV30 combines with J gene TRBJ1-2; 10 bases map to TRBD1. Trimming removed 0 bases from V and 2 bases from J; junction bases left unmatched: 6. The CDR3 sequence is 16 residues long. Germline V gene sequence: CDR1 GTSNPN, CDR2 SVGIG (reference sequence). The CDR3 sequence is CAWSVGTGASNYGYTF. DNA for the CDR3: TGTGCCTGGAGTGTCGGGACAGGGGCTTCCAACTATGGCTACACCTTC.

The chain recombines TRBV3-1 (or the pseudogene TRBV3-2) with TRBJ2-3, with 7 bases matching TRBD2. Germline lookup yields CDR1 LGHDT and CDR2 YNNKEL (reference sequence). The V gene end was trimmed by 1 base and the J gene end by 6 bases; junction bases not matched to a gene: 10. CDR3 length: 16 amino acids. The CDR3 region has the DNA TGTGCCAGCAGCCAAGGCCGGACTAGTGGCGGGGATACGCAGTATTTT. It translates to CASSQGRTSGGDTQYF.

CDR3 sequence (DNA): TGTGCCAGCAGAAAGCAGGGTAGGGGCTTGGACTACGAGCAGTACTTC. This sequence encodes CASRKQGRGLDYEQYF. The V and J genes are TRBV11-2 and TRBJ2-7; D is possibly TRBD1 (5 bases). Germline loops: CDR1 SGHAT, CDR2 FQNNGV. The CDR3 is 16 amino acids. Trimming shortened V by 6 bases and J by 3 bases, and 21 bases separated the two germline ends.

The chain links TRBV6-1 to TRBJ2-7; the D is unclear. Between the trimmed V and J ends, which lost 2 bases and 3 bases, there was a span of 11 bases. The CDR3 runs to 14 residues. In germline, CDR1 is MNHNS, CDR2 SASEGT. The CDR3 sequence is CASSESARIYEQYF. CDR3 DNA sequence: TGTGCCAGCAGTGAATCCGCCAGGATCTACGAGCAGTACTTC.

The chain recombines TRBV5-4 with TRBJ2-2, with 7 bases that match TRBD2. This CDR3 has 16 residues. V lost 0 bases to trimming and J lost 4 bases; unmatched junction nucleotides: 6. Germline V gene sequence: CDR1 SGHNT, CDR2 YYREEE (reference sequence). The CDR3 nucleotides read TGTGCCAGCAGCTTGGACGGGGCGGGAGCCACCGGGGAGCTGTTTTTT. This gives the protein CASSLDGAGATGELFF.

The rearrangement joins TRBV28 to TRBJ2-7, with TRBD1 identical over 8 bases. The CDR3 length is 13 residues. V shed 6 bases and J 5 bases; nucleotides not matched to a gene: 6. Per the germline V gene, CDR1 is MDHEN and CDR2 is SYDVKM. DNA of the CDR3: TGTGCCAGCAGAAACCCCAGGGGGCACGAGCAGTACTTC. Translation: CASRNPRGHEQYF. The full variable domain, its missing parts supplied by reference TRBV28 and TRBJ2-7, is DVKVTQSSRYLVKRTGEKVFLECVQDMDHENMFWYRQDPGLGLRLIYFSYDVKMKEKGDIPEGYSVSREKKERFSLILESASTNQTSMYLCASRNPRGHEQYFGPGTRLTVT.

This rearrangement joins TRBV10-3 to TRBJ1-6, with TRBD1 identical over 12 bases. The germline V gene has CDR1 ENHRY and CDR2 SYGVKD. V was pared by 2 bases and J by 10 bases, with 6 bases of the junction left unmatched. This CDR3 has 16 amino acids. The CDR3 DNA is TGTGCCATCAGTGAGGGGACAGGGGGCGCGGGGTCACCCCTCCACTTT. Its translation: CAISEGTGGAGSPLHF.

The chain has TRBV15 and TRBJ1-2, with TRBD1 as a possible D gene (5 bases). In germline, CDR1 is LNHNV, CDR2 YYDKDF (reference sequence). The V end lost 6 bases, the J end lost 2 bases, and 19 bases lay between the germline ends. This CDR3 is 16 amino acids long. CDR3 protein: CATSPVEGRANYGYTF. In DNA form, the CDR3 reads TGTGCCACCAGTCCCGTCGAAGGCAGGGCGAACTATGGCTACACCTTC.

This clone showed up just a few times. The chain couples TRBV27 to TRBJ2-7; D might be TRBD2 (6 bases). The length of the CDR3 is 14 residues. From germline, CDR1 is MNHEY and CDR2 SMNVEV (reference sequence). V was pared by 4 bases and J by 3 bases, with 13 bases between. CDR3 coding DNA: TGTGCCAGCAGTTCGGGACTCAGACTCTACGAGCAGTACTTC. It encodes CASSSGLRLYEQYF.

The rearrangement uses TRBV7-9 and TRBJ2-1; D uncertain. Looked up from germline, CDR1 is SEHNR and CDR2 is FQNEAQ (reference sequence). With 5 bases removed from V and 8 bases from J, the gap between germline ends came to 13 bases. CDR3 length: 13 residues. The CDR3 DNA sequence: TGTGCCAGCAGCCTATCGTCCGTAGATGAGCAGTTCTTC. The encoded protein is CASSLSSVDEQFF.

The V gene is TRBV20-1, the J gene TRBJ2-7; TRBD2 aligns across 11 bases. Per the germline V gene, CDR1 is DFQATT and CDR2 is SNEGSKA (reference sequence). The CDR3 loop spans 14 amino acids. With V trimmed by 3 bases and J by 1 base, 2 bases remained unmatched. CDR3 region: CSASTSGSSYEQYF. CDR3 DNA sequence: TGCAGTGCTAGTACTAGCGGGAGTTCCTACGAGCAGTACTTC.

The chain uses TRBV7-2 and TRBJ2-3, with D perhaps matching TRBD1 (5 bases). The germline CDR1 and CDR2 sequences are SGHTA and FQGNSA. The V end lost 0 bases, the J end lost 4 bases, and 17 bases lay between the germline ends. The CDR3 contains 17 residues. The CDR3 sequence: CASSLALGAPRSDTQYF. CDR3 sequence (DNA): TGTGCCAGCAGCTTAGCCCTAGGGGCACCCCGCTCAGATACGCAGTATTTT.

This chain links TRBV10-2 with TRBJ2-5; 13 bases map to TRBD2. The junction had 11 bases not matched to a gene; V was cut back by 4 bases and J by 0 bases. The CDR3 consists of 19 residues. Per the germline V gene, CDR1 is WSHSY and CDR2 is SAAADI. The CDR3, as DNA: TGCGCCAGCAGTGCCGGACTAGCGGGAGATAAATCCTACCAAGAGACCCAGTACTTC. Residues: CASSAGLAGDKSYQETQYF.

The CDR3 DNA is TGCGCCAGCAGCCAAGTAGGCCAGGCGAACACCGGGGAGCTGTTTTTT. Encoded protein: CASSQVGQANTGELFF. This chain links TRBV4-3 with TRBJ2-2; the D is unclear. Germline values: CDR1 LGHNA, CDR2 YSLEER. This CDR3 is 16 amino acids long. The germline V and J ends were trimmed by 1 base and 0 bases, with 9 bases remaining between them.

This CDR3 reads CAWRQGGIYEQYF. The CDR3 nucleotides read TGTGCCTGGAGACAGGGGGGTATCTACGAGCAGTACTTC. V usage is TRBV30 and J usage is TRBJ2-7, with TRBD1 identical over 8 bases. The germline gives CDR1 GTSNPN, CDR2 SVGIG (reference sequence). The CDR3 runs 13 residues. After removal of 3 bases from V and 3 bases from J, the junction contained 4 bases not matched to a gene.

This chain joins TRBV19 and TRBJ2-7; D perhaps matches TRBD2 (5 bases). CDR1 and CDR2 from the germline V gene are LNHDA and SQIVND (reference sequence). The CDR3 is 15 amino acids. Deletions cut 1 base from V and 9 bases from J, with 19 bases between. The CDR3 coding sequence is TGTGCCAGTAGTATAGCTGGGAACCACCAGAGCGGGCAGTACTTC. Protein product: CASSIAGNHQSGQYF.

This sequence joins TRBV2 and TRBJ2-1; 11 positions agree with TRBD2. Germline V CDR1 and CDR2: SNHLY, FYNNEI. J was trimmed by 6 bases and V by 6 bases; bases with no gene match: 7. This CDR3 is built from 15 residues. For the CDR3, the DNA is TGTGCCAGCAGGGTGGGACTAGCGGACTCCAATGAGCAGTTCTTC. It is translated as CASRVGLADSNEQFF. Complete variable domain (other parts from reference TRBV2 and TRBJ2-1): EPEVTQTPSHQVTQMGQEVILRCVPISNHLYFYWYRQILGQKVEFLVSFYNNEISEKSEIFDDQFSVERPDGSNFTLKIRSTKLEDSAMYFCASRVGLADSNEQFFGPGTRLTVL.

V is TRBV5-5 and J is TRBJ2-7; D ambiguous. This CDR3 has 12 amino acids. V lost 3 bases and J lost 2, with 6 bases in between. Germline V gives CDR1 SGHKS, CDR2 YYEKEE (reference sequence). For the CDR3, the DNA is TGTGCCAGCAGCTCCCCCGCCTACGAGCAGTACTTC. Translating gives CASSSPAYEQYF.

The chain couples TRBV28 to TRBJ2-3, with 7 bases matching TRBD2. The CDR3 is made up of 12 amino acids. CDR1 and CDR2 (germline): MDHEN, SYDVKM. J was trimmed by 14 bases and V by 11 bases; bases with no gene match: 16. The CDR3 nucleotides read TGTGCCTTAGGCGAGCGGGATCGTGGGCGGTATTTT. Translating gives CALGERDRGRYF.